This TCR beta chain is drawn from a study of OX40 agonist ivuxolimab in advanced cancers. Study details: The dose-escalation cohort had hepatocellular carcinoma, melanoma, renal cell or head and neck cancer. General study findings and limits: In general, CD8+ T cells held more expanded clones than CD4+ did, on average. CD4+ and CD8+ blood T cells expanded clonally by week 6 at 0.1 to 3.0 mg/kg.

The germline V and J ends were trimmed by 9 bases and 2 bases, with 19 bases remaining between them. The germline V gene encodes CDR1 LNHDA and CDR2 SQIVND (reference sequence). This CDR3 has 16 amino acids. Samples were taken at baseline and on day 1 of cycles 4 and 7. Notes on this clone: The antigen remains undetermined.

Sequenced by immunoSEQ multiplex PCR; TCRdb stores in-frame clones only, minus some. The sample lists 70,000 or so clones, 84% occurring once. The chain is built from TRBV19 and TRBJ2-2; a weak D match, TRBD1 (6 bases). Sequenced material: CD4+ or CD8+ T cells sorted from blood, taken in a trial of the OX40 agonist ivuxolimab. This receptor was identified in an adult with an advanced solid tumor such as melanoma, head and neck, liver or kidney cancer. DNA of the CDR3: TGTGCCAGCCCAACACCGGACAGTTTTAACACCGGGGAGCTGTTTTTT. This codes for CASPTPDSFNTGELFF.